The rows below give T cell receptor beta chains drawn from one sample of a study of cytotoxic CD8 clonotypes in ibrutinib-treated CLL. Assay used: immunoSEQ multiplex PCR; TCRdb lists only in-frame clones, some missing. The sample lists about 76,000 clones, roughly 84% occurring once. This specimen was PBMCs, taken before ibrutinib treatment. These receptors came from a human donor with chronic lymphocytic leukemia. CDR3s include the opening cysteine and the closing phenylalanine or tryptophan. D genes are given only for firm matches. Size is stated for part of the rows, as once, few or many counts, or as a class when the clone is expanded.

.	TRBV7-9	TRBD1	TRBJ2-2	CASSLARSGQATGELFF	TGTGCCAGCAGCTTAGCAAGATCGGGACAGGCCACCGGGGAGCTGTTTTTT
.	TRBV7-2	.	TRBJ1-1	CASSLEGGGAHTEAFF	TGTGCCAGCAGCTTAGAGGGCGGCGGGGCTCACACTGAAGCTTTCTTT
.	TRBV28	TRBD2	TRBJ2-7	CASSPHLAGGHSYEQYF	TGTGCCAGCAGTCCTCACCTAGCGGGAGGACACTCCTACGAGCAGTACTTC
.	TRBV20-1	TRBD1	TRBJ1-1	CSASHRGSAFF	TGCAGTGCTAGTCACAGGGGATCGGCTTTCTTT
.	TRBV5-5	.	TRBJ1-1	CASSLRGSVVGEAFF	TGTGCCAGCAGCTTGAGGGGTAGTGTGGTAGGTGAAGCTTTCTTT
.	TRBV13	TRBD1	TRBJ1-2	CASSSSWGTGETLVYGYTF	TGTGCCAGCAGCTCCTCGTGGGGGACAGGGGAAACACTAGTCTATGGCTACACCTTC
.	TRBV27	.	TRBJ2-7	CASSFLSVRENGQYF	TGTGCCAGCAGTTTTCTGTCAGTCCGCGAGAACGGGCAGTACTTC
.	TRBV9	.	TRBJ2-5	CASSVGSQSGTQYF	TGTGCCAGCAGCGTAGGGTCTCAGTCAGGGACCCAGTACTTC
.	TRBV9	.	TRBJ2-1	CASSVVGDYNEQFF	TGTGCCAGCAGCGTAGTGGGGGACTACAATGAGCAGTTCTTC
once	TRBV5-6	TRBD1	TRBJ2-2	CASSTDRVITLNTGELFF	TGTGCCAGCAGCACGGACAGGGTAATAACTCTTAACACCGGGGAGCTGTTTTTT
once	TRBV19	.	TRBJ2-1	CASSMVNEQFF	TGTGCCAGTAGTATGGTTAATGAGCAGTTCTTC
.	TRBV5-4	.	TRBJ2-7	CASSVDRISYEQYF	TGTGCCAGCAGCGTGGACAGAATCTCCTACGAGCAGTACTTC
few	TRBV28	.	TRBJ2-7	CASSPPVYEQYF	TGTGCCAGCAGCCCGCCGGTCTACGAGCAGTACTTC
.	TRBV25-1	.	TRBJ1-1	CASSARPGPESEAFF	TGTGCCAGCAGTGCCAGGCCGGGACCGGAGTCTGAAGCTTTCTTT
.	TRBV27	TRBD1	TRBJ1-2	CASSRDSLGGYTF	TGTGCCAGCAGTCGGGACAGTCTTGGAGGCTACACCTTC
.	TRBV7-2	.	TRBJ1-1	CASSPRIGNTEAFF	TGTGCCAGCAGCCCGCGAATTGGGAACACTGAAGCTTTCTTT
.	TRBV7-9	.	TRBJ2-7	CATVPGMVDDEQYF	TGTGCCACCGTCCCTGGTATGGTAGATGACGAGCAGTACTTC
once	TRBV27	.	TRBJ1-2	CASSFNPPGGYGYTF	TGTGCCAGCAGTTTTAACCCACCAGGCGGATATGGCTACACCTTC
.	TRBV5-8	.	TRBJ1-3	CASSFFAGSTGNTIYF	TGTGCCAGCAGCTTTTTTGCAGGGTCGACTGGAAACACCATATATTTT
.	TRBV5-4	.	TRBJ2-5	CASRRNSGLRETQYF	TGTGCCAGCAGGCGGAACTCGGGCCTTCGGGAGACCCAGTACTTC
.	TRBV6-1	.	TRBJ1-2	CASSDSGDGTNYGYTF	TGTGCCAGCAGTGATAGCGGGGACGGGACTAACTATGGCTACACCTTC
.	TRBV14	TRBD2	TRBJ2-7	CASNALAGGPGHLSYEQYF	TGTGCCAGCAATGCCCTAGCGGGAGGACCGGGGCACCTCTCCTACGAGCAGTACTTC
.	TRBV7-8	.	TRBJ2-6	CASSRKGKRDSGANVLTF	TGTGCCAGCAGCCGGAAAGGGAAGCGTGACTCTGGGGCCAACGTCCTGACTTTC
.	TRBV11-1	TRBD2	TRBJ2-5	CASSLHAGAVQETQYF	TGTGCCAGCAGCTTACATGCGGGAGCTGTACAAGAGACCCAGTACTTC
.	TRBV5-1	.	TRBJ1-4	CASSLTGATVNEKLFF	TGCGCCAGCAGCTTGACCGGGGCGACAGTGAATGAAAAACTGTTTTTT
.	TRBV19	TRBD1	TRBJ2-1	CASSSGNKQGALTSYNEQFF	TGTGCCAGTAGTAGCGGAAACAAACAGGGGGCCTTAACCTCCTACAATGAGCAGTTCTTC
.	TRBV29-1	TRBD2	TRBJ2-7	CSVEASGLAGREQYF	TGCAGCGTTGAAGCCTCGGGACTAGCGGGTAGGGAGCAGTACTTC
.	TRBV4-2	TRBD2	TRBJ2-3	CASSPLADTDTQYF	TGTGCCAGCAGCCCCCTAGCGGACACAGATACGCAGTATTTT
.	TRBV30	.	TRBJ1-5	CAWSLPGIANQPQHF	TGTGCCTGGAGTCTTCCAGGGATCGCCAATCAGCCCCAGCATTTT
.	TRBV30	TRBD1	TRBJ2-1	CAWWTGSSSYNEQFF	TGTGCCTGGTGGACAGGGAGTAGCTCCTACAATGAGCAGTTCTTC
few	TRBV19	TRBD1	TRBJ1-1	CASSPGQGRQMNTEAFF	TGTGCCAGTAGTCCCGGACAGGGTCGACAAATGAACACTGAAGCTTTCTTT
.	TRBV5-1	TRBD1	TRBJ1-1	CASSSSVGQGLNTEAFF	TGCGCCAGCAGCTCGAGTGTTGGACAGGGACTGAACACTGAAGCTTTCTTT
.	TRBV9	.	TRBJ1-4	CASGSFRGRDQTNEKLFF	TGTGCCAGCGGGTCGTTTCGTGGCCGAGATCAAACTAATGAAAAACTGTTTTTT
.	TRBV27	.	TRBJ1-5	CASSFISGNQPQHF	TGTGCCAGCAGCTTCATCAGTGGCAATCAGCCCCAGCATTTT
.	TRBV5-1	TRBD2	TRBJ2-1	CASSFGASGSGRFF	TGCGCCAGCAGCTTTGGGGCTAGCGGGAGTGGTCGGTTCTTC
.	TRBV29-1	.	TRBJ2-1	CSVEGGLANSYNEQFF	TGCAGCGTTGAAGGGGGCCTAGCGAACTCCTACAATGAGCAGTTCTTC
.	TRBV6-5	TRBD1	TRBJ1-2	CASSDQGGYYGYTF	TGTGCCAGCAGTGACCAGGGGGGCTACTATGGCTACACCTTC
.	TRBV15	.	TRBJ1-4	CATSRGLGSSEEKLFF	TGTGCCACCAGCAGAGGATTAGGGTCGAGCGAGGAAAAACTGTTTTTT
few	TRBV7-3	TRBD2	TRBJ2-1	CASSLYVAGVMNEQFF	TGTGCCAGCAGCTTATATGTAGCGGGAGTTATGAATGAGCAGTTCTTC
few	TRBV2	.	TRBJ2-1	CASSGGYEQFF	TGTGCCAGCAGTGGTGGCTATGAGCAGTTCTTC
.	TRBV27	TRBD2	TRBJ2-7	CASTPSGKAYEQYF	TGTGCCAGCACCCCTAGCGGGAAAGCCTACGAGCAGTACTTC
.	TRBV7-6	.	TRBJ1-1	CASSLAGRNTEAFF	TGTGCCAGCAGCTTAGCGGGGAGGAACACTGAAGCTTTCTTT
.	TRBV6-5	.	TRBJ2-7	CASSYETGYEQYF	TGTGCCAGCAGTTACGAGACAGGCTACGAGCAGTACTTC
.	TRBV5-4	.	TRBJ2-6	CASSIQGSGANVLTF	TGTGCCAGCAGTATCCAGGGGAGCGGGGCCAACGTCCTGACTTTC
.	TRBV7-2	TRBD1	TRBJ1-5	CASSLTRQGARGQPQHF	TGTGCCAGCAGCTTAACGAGACAGGGGGCGAGGGGTCAGCCCCAGCATTTT
.	TRBV7-3	TRBD2	TRBJ2-1	CASSRLAGGGYNEQFF	TGTGCCAGCAGCCGACTAGCGGGAGGGGGTTACAATGAGCAGTTCTTC
.	TRBV4-2	TRBD2	TRBJ2-3	CASSQDLAGNTDTQYF	TGTGCCAGCAGCCAAGATCTAGCGGGAAACACAGATACGCAGTATTTT
few	TRBV6-5	.	TRBJ1-5	CASSYYPEEPQHF	TGTGCCAGCAGTTACTACCCAGAGGAGCCCCAGCATTTT
once	TRBV18	.	TRBJ1-3	CASSYEVSGNTIYF	TGTGCCAGCTCATACGAGGTCTCTGGAAACACCATATATTTT